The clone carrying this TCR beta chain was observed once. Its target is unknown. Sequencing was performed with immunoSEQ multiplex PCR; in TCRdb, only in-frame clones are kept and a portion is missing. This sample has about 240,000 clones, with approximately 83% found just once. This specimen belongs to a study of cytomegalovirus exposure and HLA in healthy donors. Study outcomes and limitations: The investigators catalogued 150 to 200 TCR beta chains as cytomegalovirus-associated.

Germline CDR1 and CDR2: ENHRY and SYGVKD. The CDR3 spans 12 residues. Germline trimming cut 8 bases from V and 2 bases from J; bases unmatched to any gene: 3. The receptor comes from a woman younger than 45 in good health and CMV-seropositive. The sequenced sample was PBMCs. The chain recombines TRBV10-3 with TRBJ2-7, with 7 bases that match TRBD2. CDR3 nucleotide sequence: TGTGCCATCGGGGAGGGAACCTACGAGCAGTACTTC. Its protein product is CAIGEGTYEQYF.